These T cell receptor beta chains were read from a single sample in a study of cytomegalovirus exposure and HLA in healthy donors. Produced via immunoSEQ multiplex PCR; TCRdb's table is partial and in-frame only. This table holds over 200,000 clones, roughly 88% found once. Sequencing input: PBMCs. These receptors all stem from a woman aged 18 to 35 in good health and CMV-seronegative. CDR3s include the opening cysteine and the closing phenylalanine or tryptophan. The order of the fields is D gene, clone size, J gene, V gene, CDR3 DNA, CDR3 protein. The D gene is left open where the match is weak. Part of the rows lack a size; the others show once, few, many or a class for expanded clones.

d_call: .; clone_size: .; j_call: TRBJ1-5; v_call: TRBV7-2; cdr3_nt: TGTGCCAGCAGCTTATTCGCGGATAGCAATCAGCCCCAGCATTTT; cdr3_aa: CASSLFADSNQPQHF
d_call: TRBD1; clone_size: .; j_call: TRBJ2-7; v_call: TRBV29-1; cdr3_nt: TGCAGCGGACAGGGAGCCTACGAGCAGTACTTC; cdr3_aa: CSGQGAYEQYF
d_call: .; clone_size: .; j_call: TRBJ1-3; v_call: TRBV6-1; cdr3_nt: TGTGCCAGCAGTGAAACATGGGAGTCCGGAAACACCATATATTTT; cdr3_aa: CASSETWESGNTIYF
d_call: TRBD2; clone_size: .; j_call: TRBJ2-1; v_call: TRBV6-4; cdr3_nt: TGTGCCAGCAGTGACGGGCTAGCGGGAGAGCAGCAGTTCTTC; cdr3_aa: CASSDGLAGEQQFF
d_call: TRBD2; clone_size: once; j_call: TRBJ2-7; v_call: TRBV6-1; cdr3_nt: TGTGCCAGCAGTGTCTTCTCCCATGGGCGGGAGGGATTATACGAGCAGTACTTC; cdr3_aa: CASSVFSHGREGLYEQYF
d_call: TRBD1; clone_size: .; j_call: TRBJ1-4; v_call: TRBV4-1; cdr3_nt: TGCGCCAGCAGCCAAGGAGACCGGGACAGCGAAAAACTGTTTTTT; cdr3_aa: CASSQGDRDSEKLFF
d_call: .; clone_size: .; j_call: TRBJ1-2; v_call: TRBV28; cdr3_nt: TGTGCCAGCCTTGATGACACCGCCAGCTACACCTTC; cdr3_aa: CASLDDTASYTF
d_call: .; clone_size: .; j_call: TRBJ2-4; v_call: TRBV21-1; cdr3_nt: TGTGCCAGCAGCTTGGGAGCCGAACATGGACTAGCCAAAAACATTCAGTACTTC; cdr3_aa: CASSLGAEHGLAKNIQYF
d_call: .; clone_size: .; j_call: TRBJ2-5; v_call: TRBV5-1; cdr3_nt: TGCGCCAGCAGCTTTTTATTCCAAGAGACCCAGTACTTC; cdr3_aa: CASSFLFQETQYF
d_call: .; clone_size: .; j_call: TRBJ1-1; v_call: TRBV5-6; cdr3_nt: TGTGCCAGCAGCTTAGCAGGGATCACTGAAGCTTTCTTT; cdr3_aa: CASSLAGITEAFF
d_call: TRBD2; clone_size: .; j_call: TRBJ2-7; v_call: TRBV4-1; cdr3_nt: TGCGCCAGCAGCCAAGATCCTACCCCGGGGAGAGCTAGCGGGAGATTTTACGAGCAGTACTTC; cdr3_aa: CASSQDPTPGRASGRFYEQYF
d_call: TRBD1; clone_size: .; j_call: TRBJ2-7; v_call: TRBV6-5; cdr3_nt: TGTGCCGAGAACGAGGGGGCCCACTACGAGCAGTACTTC; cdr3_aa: CAENEGAHYEQYF
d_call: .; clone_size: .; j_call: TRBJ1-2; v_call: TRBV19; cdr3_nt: TGTGCCAGCAAGGATGGAGGATCGTTCCGCTACACCTTC; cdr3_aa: CASKDGGSFRYTF
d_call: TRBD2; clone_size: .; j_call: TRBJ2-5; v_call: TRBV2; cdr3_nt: TGTGCCAGCAGTGAAGCGCTTAGCGGGAGGAGGCAAGAGACCCAGTACTTC; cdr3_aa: CASSEALSGRRQETQYF
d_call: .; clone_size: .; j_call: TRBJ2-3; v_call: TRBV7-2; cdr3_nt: TGTGCCAGCAGCTTAGGGCGGGTGTCAGATACGCAGTATTTT; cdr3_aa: CASSLGRVSDTQYF
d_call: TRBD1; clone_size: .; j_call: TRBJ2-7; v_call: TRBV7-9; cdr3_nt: TGTGCCAGCAGCTTAGCCGGGACAGGGACCTACGAGCAGTACTTC; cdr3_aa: CASSLAGTGTYEQYF